Listed here are 16 T cell receptor beta chains from one sample, sequenced in a study of molecular identifiers for immune sequencing clone quantification. Each CDR3 protein gets one entry after TCRdb re-called the PCR reads with MiXCR. The repertoire has hundreds of thousands of distinct CDR3 sequences, about 23% of them found once; the top ten carry around 0.74%. Material: naive CD8+ T cells from blood, with Jurkat cell RNA spiked in. Subset here: FACS-sorted CD8+CD4-CCR7+CD45RA+ naive T cells. All receptors derive from a human donor in good health. Some libraries in this study had Jurkat cell RNA spiked in.

A few counts support this clonotype. The chain combines TRBV27 with TRBJ2-3; 8 bases match TRBD2. The CDR3 has 17 residues. Germline assignment: CDR1 MNHEY and CDR2 SMNVEV (reference sequence). J was trimmed by 5 bases and V by 3 bases; bases with no gene match: 13. CDR3 region: CASSFGGTGLEVDTQYF. The CDR3 nucleotides are TGTGCCAGCAGTTTTGGGGGCACGGGACTAGAAGTAGATACGCAGTATTTT.

This clonotype was seen at least ten times. The chain links TRBV20-1 to TRBJ2-7; D gene uncertain. CDR3 length: 11 residues. Germline values: CDR1 DFQATT, CDR2 SNEGSKA (reference sequence). Trimming left V 3 bases short and J 4 bases short, with 7 bases between. DNA of the CDR3: TGCAGTGCTAGTCTTGGATACGAGCAGTACTTC. This sequence encodes CSASLGYEQYF.

The chain uses TRBV3-1 and TRBJ2-5, with a weak D call TRBD1 (6 bases). The germline V gene encodes CDR1 LGHDT and CDR2 YNNKEL (reference sequence). This CDR3 is built from 18 residues. V was shortened by 1 base and J by 0 bases, with 18 bases between the two germline ends. CDR3 nucleotide sequence: TGTGCCAGCAGCCAAGTAATTGAGTCGTCAGGGGACCAAGAGACCCAGTACTTC. Protein sequence: CASSQVIESSGDQETQYF.

There are many counts of this clonotype. The rearrangement uses TRBV9 and TRBJ2-7, with 7 bases identical to TRBD1. J lost 3 bases, V lost 3 bases, and 9 bases had no gene match. The CDR3 covers 15 residues. The germline V gene has CDR1 SGDLS and CDR2 YYNGEE. CDR3 sequence (DNA): TGTGCCAGCAGCGCCCGGGACAGTTCGTTCTACGAGCAGTACTTC. This encodes CASSARDSSFYEQYF.

This clonotype was counted between two and nine times. The J gene is TRBJ2-1, the V gene TRBV4-1; D may match TRBD1 or TRBD2 (6 bases each). The CDR3 extends over 16 amino acids. Germline assignment: CDR1 MGHRA and CDR2 YSYEKL. The V end lost 2 bases, the J end lost 4 bases, and 15 bases lay between the germline ends. CDR3 sequence: CASSQTMGGTYNEQFF. Written as DNA, the CDR3 is TGCGCCAGCAGCCAAACAATGGGGGGCACATACAATGAGCAGTTCTTC.

This clonotype was counted once. Being one base from a much bigger clone, this may be a read error. The chain's CDR3 is CASSYDGTSSYEQYF. The DNA of the CDR3 is TGCGCCAGCAGCTACGACGGGACCAGCTCCTACGAGCAGTACTTC. The chain joins TRBV4-1 to TRBJ2-7, with D tentatively TRBD1 or TRBD2 (5 bases each). The CDR3 sequence is 15 residues long. CDR1 is MGHRA, CDR2 YSYEKL, per germline. Trimming removed 5 bases at V and 0 bases at J, with 14 bases between.

This clonotype came up a few times. The rearrangement links TRBV20-1 to TRBJ2-5; 9 bases map to TRBD2. There are 15 residues in the CDR3. The V segment lost 0 bases and the J segment 2 bases; nucleotides outside the gene matches: 4. Germline CDR1 and CDR2: DFQATT and SNEGSKA (reference sequence). This CDR3 reads CSARERLAVQETQYF. The DNA for the CDR3 is TGCAGTGCTAGAGAGCGACTAGCGGTACAAGAGACCCAGTACTTC.

This clonotype was observed at least ten times. V usage is TRBV9 and J usage is TRBJ1-2; D is unclear. Germline V gene sequence: CDR1 SGDLS, CDR2 YYNGEE. The CDR3 contains 13 residues. Trimming took 2 bases from V and 5 from J, leaving 10 bases between them. CDR3 region: CASSVDDTYGYTF. The CDR3 coding sequence is TGTGCCAGCAGCGTCGACGACACGTATGGCTACACCTTC.

This clonotype was seen repeatedly, ten times or more. This chain joins TRBV6-6 and TRBJ2-7; tentative D call: TRBD1 (6 bases). Trimming cost V 0 bases and J 3 bases, with 9 bases left between them. Germline values: CDR1 MNHNY, CDR2 SVGAGI (reference sequence). The CDR3 is 14 residues long. The CDR3, as DNA: TGTGCCAGCAGTTACTCGGAAGGGGGCTACGAGCAGTACTTC. Its translation is CASSYSEGGYEQYF.

This clonotype has only a few counts. The J gene is TRBJ1-2, the V gene TRBV14; 9 bases agree with TRBD1. The CDR3 is 14 amino acids. The germline gives CDR1 SGHDN, CDR2 FVKESK. J lost 8 bases, V lost 5 bases, and 9 bases had no gene match. This chain's CDR3 is CASSKLGQGSGYTF. The CDR3 bases are TGTGCCAGCAGCAAGTTGGGACAGGGTTCGGGCTACACCTTC.

The J gene is TRBJ2-7, the V gene TRBV6-2 or TRBV6-3; D perhaps matches TRBD2 (5 bases). This CDR3 is 14 amino acids long. V dropped 7 bases and J dropped 5 bases, with 18 bases sitting between them. From germline, CDR1 is MNHEY and CDR2 SVGEGT. The CDR3 sequence: CASTQIEGRNEQYF. The CDR3 DNA follows: TGTGCCAGCACCCAAATCGAGGGTAGAAACGAGCAGTACTTC.

For this clonotype: This clone may be a read error of a much larger clone one base away. The V gene is TRBV19, the J gene TRBJ2-3; maybe TRBD2 (5 bases). Germline loops: CDR1 LNHDA, CDR2 SQIVND (reference sequence). The CDR3 length is 13 residues. The CDR3 bases are TGTGCCAGTAGTGGAGGCGCGGCAGATACGCACTATTTT. Translation: CASSGGAADTHYF.

This clonotype was counted ten times or more. The rearrangement links TRBV9 to TRBJ2-3, with 11 bases identical to TRBD2. V shed 3 bases and J 2 bases; nucleotides not matched to a gene: 11. Germline values: CDR1 SGDLS, CDR2 YYNGEE. The CDR3 length is 18 residues. This CDR3 reads CASSGQRQLAGDTDTQYF. The CDR3 coding sequence is TGTGCCAGCAGCGGGCAACGCCAACTAGCGGGGGACACAGATACGCAGTATTTT.

The chain couples TRBV28 to TRBJ2-7; perhaps D is TRBD1 or TRBD2 (5 bases each). The CDR3 runs 16 residues. Germline V gene lookup returns CDR1 MDHEN and CDR2 SYDVKM. V lost 3 bases, J lost 0 bases, and 15 bases lay in between. CDR3 nucleotides: TGTGCCAGCAGTTTTAGGGGACCCACCATCTCCTACGAGCAGTACTTC. This translates into CASSFRGPTISYEQYF.

Remarks on this clonotype: The junction differs from germline at one of its ends, possibly a read error. V and J are TRBV12-3 or TRBV12-4 and TRBJ1-2; D uncertain. CDR3 size: 10 residues. The CDR3 reads CASSPLAEDF. The DNA for the CDR3 is TGTGCCAGCAGTCCGTTAGCGGAGGACTTC.

Only a few counts were recorded for this clonotype. This chain joins TRBV20-1 and TRBJ2-3; 14 bases line up with TRBD2. The CDR3 totals 18 residues. Trimming cost V 4 bases and J 8 bases; bases outside gene matches: 17. Germline CDR1 and CDR2: DFQATT and SNEGSKA (reference sequence). Here the CDR3 reads CSANSGTSGSGVIGTQYF. DNA of the CDR3: TGCAGTGCTAACTCCGGGACTAGCGGGAGTGGAGTAATCGGTACGCAGTATTTT.